The sequence of this T cell receptor (beta chain) was determined in a study of blood T cell repertoires in COVID-19. Trimming removed 0 bases from V and 3 bases from J, with 16 bases in between. From germline, CDR1 is LGHNA and CDR2 YSLEER. The CDR3 totals 17 residues. Assay used: immunoSEQ multiplex PCR; TCRdb lists only in-frame clones, some missing. This table holds approximately 400,000 clones, around 89% found once. This TCR came from a man aged 40-50 years with acute or convalescent COVID-19. Sequenced input: peripheral blood. V gene TRBV4-3 combines with J gene TRBJ2-3; possible D gene TRBD2, 5 bases. The CDR3 sequence is CASSQDFGDWRTDTQYF. The CDR3, as DNA: TGCGCCAGCAGCCAAGATTTCGGGGATTGGAGGACAGATACGCAGTATTTT.